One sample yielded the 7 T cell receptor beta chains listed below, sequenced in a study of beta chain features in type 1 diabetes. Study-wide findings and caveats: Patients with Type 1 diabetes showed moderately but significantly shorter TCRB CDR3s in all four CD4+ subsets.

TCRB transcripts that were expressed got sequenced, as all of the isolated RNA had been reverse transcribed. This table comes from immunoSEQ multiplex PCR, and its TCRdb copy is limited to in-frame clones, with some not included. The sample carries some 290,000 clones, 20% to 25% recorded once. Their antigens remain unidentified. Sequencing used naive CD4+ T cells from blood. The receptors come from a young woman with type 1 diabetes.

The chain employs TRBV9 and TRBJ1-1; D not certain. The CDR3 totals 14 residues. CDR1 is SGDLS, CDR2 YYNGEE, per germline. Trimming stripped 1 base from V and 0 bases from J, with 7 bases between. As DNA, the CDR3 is TGTGCCAGCAGCGTAAACAGCATGAACACTGAAGCTTTCTTT. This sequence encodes CASSVNSMNTEAFF.

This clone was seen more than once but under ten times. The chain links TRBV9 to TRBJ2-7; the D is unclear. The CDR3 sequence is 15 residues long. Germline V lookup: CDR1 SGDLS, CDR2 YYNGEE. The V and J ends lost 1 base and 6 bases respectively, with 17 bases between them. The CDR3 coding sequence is TGTGCCAGCAGCGTAACACAAGAACTCGGGTCCGAGCAGTACTTC. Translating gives CASSVTQELGSEQYF.

The CDR3 region has the DNA TGTGCCTGGAGTTGGACAGGGGATGGCTACACCTTC. Translation: CAWSWTGDGYTF. The chain couples TRBV30 to TRBJ1-2; 9 positions agree with TRBD1. V gave up 2 bases and J gave up 6 bases; unmatched junction bases: 1. Germline V gene sequence: CDR1 GTSNPN, CDR2 SVGIG (reference sequence). This CDR3 contains 12 residues.

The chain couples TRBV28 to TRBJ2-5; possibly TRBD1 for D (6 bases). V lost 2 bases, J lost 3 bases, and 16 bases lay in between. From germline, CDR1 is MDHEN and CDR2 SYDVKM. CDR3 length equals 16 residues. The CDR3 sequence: CASSLGLRTEKETQYF. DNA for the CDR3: TGTGCCAGCAGTTTAGGCCTTCGGACAGAGAAAGAGACCCAGTACTTC.

As DNA, the CDR3 is TGCGCCAGCAGCCTCCCCTGGGGAGGGAGCTACGAGCAGTACTTC. Translating gives CASSLPWGGSYEQYF. The chain carries TRBV5-1 and TRBJ2-7; TRBD2 matches at 7 bases. Per the germline V gene, CDR1 is SGHRS and CDR2 is YFSETQ. The V and J ends lost 4 bases and 3 bases, in that order; junction bases with no gene match: 10. The CDR3 length is 15 residues. The full variable domain, in which reference TRBV5-1 and TRBJ2-7 provide the parts outside the CDR3, is KAGVTQTPRYLIKTRGQQVTLSCSPISGHRSVSWYQQTPGQGLQFLFEYFSETQRNKGNFPGRFSGRQFSNSRSEMNVSTLELGDSALYLCASSLPWGGSYEQYFGPGTRLTVT.

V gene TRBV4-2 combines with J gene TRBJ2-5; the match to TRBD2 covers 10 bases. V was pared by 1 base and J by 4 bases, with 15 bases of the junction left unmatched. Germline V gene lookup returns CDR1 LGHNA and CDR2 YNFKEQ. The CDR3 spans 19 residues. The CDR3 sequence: CASSQAFGLAGDGGETQYF. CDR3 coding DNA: TGTGCCAGCAGCCAAGCGTTCGGCCTAGCGGGAGATGGGGGAGAGACCCAGTACTTC.

Here the CDR3 reads CASRWDSKETQYF. The CDR3, as DNA: TGCGCCAGCAGATGGGACAGCAAAGAGACCCAGTACTTC. The J gene is TRBJ2-5, the V gene TRBV10-2, with 7 bases fitting TRBD1. The CDR3 has 13 amino acids. V was clipped by 6 bases and J by 3 bases; unmatched bases: 4. The V gene's germline CDR1 is WSHSY and CDR2 SAAADI.